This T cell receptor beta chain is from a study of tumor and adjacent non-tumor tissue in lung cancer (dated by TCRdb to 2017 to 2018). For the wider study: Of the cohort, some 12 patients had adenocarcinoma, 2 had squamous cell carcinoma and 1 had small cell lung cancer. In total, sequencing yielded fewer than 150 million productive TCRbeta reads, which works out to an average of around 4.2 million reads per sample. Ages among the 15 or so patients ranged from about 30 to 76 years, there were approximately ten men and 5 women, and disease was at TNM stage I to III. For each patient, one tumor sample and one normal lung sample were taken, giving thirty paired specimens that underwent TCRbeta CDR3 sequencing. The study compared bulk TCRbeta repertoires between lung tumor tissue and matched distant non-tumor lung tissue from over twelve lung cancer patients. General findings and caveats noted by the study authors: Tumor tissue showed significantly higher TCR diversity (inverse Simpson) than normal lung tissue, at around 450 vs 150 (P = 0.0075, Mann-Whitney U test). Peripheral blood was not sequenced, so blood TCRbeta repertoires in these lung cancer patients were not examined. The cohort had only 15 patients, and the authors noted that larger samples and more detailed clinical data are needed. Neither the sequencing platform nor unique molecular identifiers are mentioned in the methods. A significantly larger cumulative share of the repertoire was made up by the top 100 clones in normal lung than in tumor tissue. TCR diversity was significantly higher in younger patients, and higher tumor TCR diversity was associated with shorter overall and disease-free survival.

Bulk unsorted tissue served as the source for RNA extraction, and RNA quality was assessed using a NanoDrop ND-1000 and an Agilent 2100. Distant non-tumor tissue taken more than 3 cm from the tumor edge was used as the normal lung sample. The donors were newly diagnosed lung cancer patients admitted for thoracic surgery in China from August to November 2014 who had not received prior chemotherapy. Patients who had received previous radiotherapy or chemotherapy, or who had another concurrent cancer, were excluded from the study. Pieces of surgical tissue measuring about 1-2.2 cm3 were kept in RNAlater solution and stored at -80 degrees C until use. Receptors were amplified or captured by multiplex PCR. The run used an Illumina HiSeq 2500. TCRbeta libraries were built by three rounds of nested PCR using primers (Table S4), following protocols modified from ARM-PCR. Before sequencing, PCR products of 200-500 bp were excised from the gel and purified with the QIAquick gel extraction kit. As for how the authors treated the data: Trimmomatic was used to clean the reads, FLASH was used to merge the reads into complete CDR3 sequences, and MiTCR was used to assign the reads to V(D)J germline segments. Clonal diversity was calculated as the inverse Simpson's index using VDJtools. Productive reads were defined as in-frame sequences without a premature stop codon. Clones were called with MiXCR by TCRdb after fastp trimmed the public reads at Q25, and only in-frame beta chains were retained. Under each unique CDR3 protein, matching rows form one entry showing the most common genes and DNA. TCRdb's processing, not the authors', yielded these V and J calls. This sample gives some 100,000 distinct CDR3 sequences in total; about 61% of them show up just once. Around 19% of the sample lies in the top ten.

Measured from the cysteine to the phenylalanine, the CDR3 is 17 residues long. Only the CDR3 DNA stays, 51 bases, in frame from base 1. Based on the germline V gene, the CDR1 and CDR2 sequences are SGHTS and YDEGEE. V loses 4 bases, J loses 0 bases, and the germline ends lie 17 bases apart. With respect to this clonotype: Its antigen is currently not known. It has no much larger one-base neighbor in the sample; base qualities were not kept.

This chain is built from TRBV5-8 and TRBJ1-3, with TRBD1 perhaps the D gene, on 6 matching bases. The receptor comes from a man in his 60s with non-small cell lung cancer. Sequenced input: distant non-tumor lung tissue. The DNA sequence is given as TGTGCCAGCAGCAGGATCACAGGGTCCCTCTCTGGAAACACCATATATTTT. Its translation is CASSRITGSLSGNTIYF.